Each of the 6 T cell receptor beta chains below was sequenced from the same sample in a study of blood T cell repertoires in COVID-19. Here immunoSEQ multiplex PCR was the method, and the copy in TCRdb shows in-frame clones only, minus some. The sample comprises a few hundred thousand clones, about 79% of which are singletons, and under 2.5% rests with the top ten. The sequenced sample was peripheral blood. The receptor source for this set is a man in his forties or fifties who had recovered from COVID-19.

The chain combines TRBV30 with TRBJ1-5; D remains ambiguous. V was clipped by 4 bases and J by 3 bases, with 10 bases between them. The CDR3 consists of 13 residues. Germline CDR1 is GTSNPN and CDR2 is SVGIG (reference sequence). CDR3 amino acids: CAWNSDPNQPQHF. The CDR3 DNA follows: TGTGCCTGGAACTCCGATCCCAATCAGCCCCAGCATTTT.

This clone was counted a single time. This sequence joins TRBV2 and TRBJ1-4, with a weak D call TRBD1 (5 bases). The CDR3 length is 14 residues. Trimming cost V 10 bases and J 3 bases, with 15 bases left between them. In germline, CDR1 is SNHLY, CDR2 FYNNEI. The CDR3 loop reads CATHLGGSNEKLFF. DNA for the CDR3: TGTGCCACCCACTTGGGGGGTTCTAATGAAAAACTGTTTTTT. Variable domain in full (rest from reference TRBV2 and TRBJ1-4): EPEVTQTPSHQVTQMGQEVILRCVPISNHLYFYWYRQILGQKVEFLVSFYNNEISEKSEIFDDQFSVERPDGSNFTLKIRSTKLEDSAMYFCATHLGGSNEKLFFGSGTQLSVL.

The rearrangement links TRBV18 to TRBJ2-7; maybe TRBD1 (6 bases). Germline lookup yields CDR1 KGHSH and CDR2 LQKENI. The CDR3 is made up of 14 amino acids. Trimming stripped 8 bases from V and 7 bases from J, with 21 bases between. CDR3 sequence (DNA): TGTGCCAGCCACCCGCGGACAGAACCGGGGGAGCAGTACTTC. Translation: CASHPRTEPGEQYF. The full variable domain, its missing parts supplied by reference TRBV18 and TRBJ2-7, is NAGVMQNPRHLVRRRGQEARLRCSPMKGHSHVYWYRQLPEEGLKFMVYLQKENIIDESGMPKERFSAEFPKEGPSILRIQQVVRGDSAAYFCASHPRTEPGEQYFGPGTRLTVT.

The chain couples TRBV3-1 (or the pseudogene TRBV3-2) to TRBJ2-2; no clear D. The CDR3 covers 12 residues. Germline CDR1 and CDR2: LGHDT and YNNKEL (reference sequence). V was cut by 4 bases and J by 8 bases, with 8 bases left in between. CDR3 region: CASSPLIGELFF. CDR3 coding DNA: TGTGCCAGCAGCCCCCTTATAGGGGAGCTGTTTTTT.

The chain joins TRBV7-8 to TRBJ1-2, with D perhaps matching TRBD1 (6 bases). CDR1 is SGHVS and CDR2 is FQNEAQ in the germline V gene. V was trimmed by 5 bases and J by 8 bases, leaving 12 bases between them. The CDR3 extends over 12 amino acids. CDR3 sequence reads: CASSPGQTGYTF. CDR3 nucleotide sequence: TGTGCCAGCAGCCCAGGACAGACCGGCTACACCTTC.

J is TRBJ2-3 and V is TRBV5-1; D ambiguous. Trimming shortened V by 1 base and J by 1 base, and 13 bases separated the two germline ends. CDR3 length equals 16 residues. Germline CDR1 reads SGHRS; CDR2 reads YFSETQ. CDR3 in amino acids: CASSLTESPRTDTQYF. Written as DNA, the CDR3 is TGCGCCAGCAGCTTGACGGAGTCCCCCCGCACAGATACGCAGTATTTT.